Listed below are T cell receptor beta chains from one sample, sequenced in a study of blood T cell repertoires in COVID-19. The assay was immunoSEQ multiplex PCR, and TCRdb's table has in-frame clones only and misses some. This table has some 240,000 clones, 85% appearing once. The material sequenced was peripheral blood. These receptors came from a woman in her 70s with COVID-19, enrolled during active disease. The conserved cysteine and the conserved F or W are not part of the CDR3 here. The order of the fields is J gene, clone size, V gene, CDR3 length, CDR3 protein. Size values are once, few and many counts, or a class for expanded clones, and some rows have none.

>TRBJ2-3|NA|TRBV7-3|13
ASSWTGRAADTQY
>TRBJ2-7|few|TRBV5-1|13
ASSRDGAELYEQY
>TRBJ2-7|NA|TRBV29-1|10
SVIRGNYEQY
>TRBJ2-2|NA|TRBV29-1|11
SVGYTGTGELF
>TRBJ1-2|NA|TRBV19|15
ASSITRRTGPPYGYT
>TRBJ2-1|NA|TRBV27|15
ASSLRGPRSSYNEQF
>TRBJ2-7|NA|TRBV11-3|13
ASSLVGTFTYEQY
>TRBJ1-5|NA|TRBV4-3|16
ASSQDLGQGPGDQPQH
>TRBJ2-7|NA|TRBV6-6|11
ASSSGTPYEQY
>TRBJ2-2|NA|TRBV7-9|14
ASSLVGDSRAGELF
>TRBJ2-1|few|TRBV10-3|14
AISESVAGLGNEQF
>TRBJ1-1|NA|TRBV11-3|13
ASSFGTGLNTEAF
>TRBJ2-1|NA|TRBV7-3|15
ASSSMTSGRASNEQF
>TRBJ2-7|NA|TRBV6-5|13
ASSSDRERSYEQY
>TRBJ1-5|once|TRBV6-2/TRBV6-3|11
ASSTGGFGPQH
>TRBJ1-1|NA|TRBV5-4|14
ASSPGGGNMNTEAF
>TRBJ1-2|NA|TRBV11-3|12
ASSFGQGTYGYT
>TRBJ2-3|NA|TRBV5-4|13
ASSGGLSEADTQY
>TRBJ1-2|NA|TRBV7-2|14
ASSLSGTGGAGGYT
>TRBJ2-3|NA|TRBV29-1|14
SVEASGRGSTDTQY
>TRBJ1-1|NA|TRBV19|13
ASSVSDRGSPEAF
>TRBJ2-3|NA|TRBV11-3|13
ASSPLAWSTDTQY
>TRBJ2-3|NA|TRBV7-2|12
ASSLAGREDTQY
>TRBJ1-2|NA|TRBV7-9|15
ASSLGLPGGADYGYT
>TRBJ1-1|NA|TRBV27|14
ASSPNPGQGNTEAF
>TRBJ2-1|NA|TRBV6-2/TRBV6-3|15
ASSYSSGQAWGNEQF
>TRBJ2-7|NA|TRBV4-3|14
ASSQAETGGPFEQY
>TRBJ1-6|once|TRBV15|17
ATSRDTPFGTGGDSPLH
>TRBJ2-1|NA|TRBV5-1|13
ASSLDGSSYNEQF
>TRBJ2-7|few|TRBV29-1|9
SVILSYEQY
>TRBJ2-1|NA|TRBV11-3|13
ASSPSEAGGTEQF
>TRBJ1-5|once|TRBV5-1|16
ASSPGTAGGYSNQPQH
>TRBJ2-2|once|TRBV5-1|13
ASSREQGAVGELF
>TRBJ1-1|NA|TRBV14|14
ASSQDPGVPNTEAF
>TRBJ1-2|NA|TRBV12-3/TRBV12-4|11
ASSRQELYGYT
>TRBJ2-5|NA|TRBV11-3|15
ASSPKTSDSRLVAQY
>TRBJ1-6|NA|TRBV2|11
ASSRAGYSPLH
>TRBJ1-2|NA|TRBV9|14
ASSVGQGPPWDGYT
>TRBJ1-2|NA|TRBV4-3|13
ASSPDRGWNYGYT
>TRBJ2-2|NA|TRBV12-5|13
ASGLAGGHTGELF
>TRBJ1-6|NA|TRBV6-2/TRBV6-3|14
ASSYYSSRTGGRLH
>TRBJ2-7|NA|TRBV28|12
ASSFDRVVYEQY
>TRBJ2-3|NA|TRBV5-5|15
ASSLGGPLWSTDTQY
>TRBJ1-1|once|TRBV21-1|11
AIRRGPNTEAF
>TRBJ1-2|many|TRBV19|15
ASSESGSSKTLYGYT
>TRBJ2-7|NA|TRBV6-2/TRBV6-3|15
ASRPPGLAGASYEQY
>TRBJ1-2|NA|TRBV7-8|12
ASSVRVQLYGYT